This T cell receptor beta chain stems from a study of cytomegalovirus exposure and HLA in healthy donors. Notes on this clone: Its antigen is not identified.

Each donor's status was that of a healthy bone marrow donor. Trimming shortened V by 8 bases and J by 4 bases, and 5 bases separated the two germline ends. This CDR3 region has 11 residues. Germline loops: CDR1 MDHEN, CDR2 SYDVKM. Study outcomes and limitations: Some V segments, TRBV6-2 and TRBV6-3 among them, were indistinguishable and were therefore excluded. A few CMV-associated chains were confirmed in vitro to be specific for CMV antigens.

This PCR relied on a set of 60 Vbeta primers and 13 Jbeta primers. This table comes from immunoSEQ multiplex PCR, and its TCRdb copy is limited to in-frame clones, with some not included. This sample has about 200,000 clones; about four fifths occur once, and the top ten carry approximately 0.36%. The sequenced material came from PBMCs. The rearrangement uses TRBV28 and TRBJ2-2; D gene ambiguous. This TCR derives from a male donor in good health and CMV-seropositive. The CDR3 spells CASGSTGELFF. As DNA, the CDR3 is TGTGCCAGCGGTAGCACCGGGGAGCTGTTTTTT. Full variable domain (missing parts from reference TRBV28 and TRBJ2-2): DVKVTQSSRYLVKRTGEKVFLECVQDMDHENMFWYRQDPGLGLRLIYFSYDVKMKEKGDIPEGYSVSREKKERFSLILESASTNQTSMYLCASGSTGELFFGEGSRLTVL.